The entry that follows covers one T cell receptor beta chain sequence. Antigen specificity is unknown. The data were taken from a study of cytomegalovirus exposure and HLA in healthy donors. General study findings and limits: The authors assumed roughly uniform sequencing depth across donors for presence/absence analyses. In vitro experiments confirmed that a few CMV-associated chains were specific for CMV antigens.

Use of 60 Vbeta and 13 Jbeta primers characterized the PCR. Sequenced by immunoSEQ multiplex PCR; TCRdb stores in-frame clones only, minus some. The sample lists 120,000 or so clones; approximately 80% were seen once. Germline V gene lookup returns CDR1 SGHVS and CDR2 FQNEAQ. This CDR3 has 16 amino acids. Between the trimmed V and J ends, which lost 5 bases and 7 bases, there was a span of 21 bases. Sequences were obtained from PBMCs. This sequence joins TRBV7-8 and TRBJ1-5, with a possible D match to TRBD1 (5 bases). This TCR derives from a man aged 25 to 45 in good health and CMV-seropositive. CDR3 in DNA: TGTGCCAGCAGCCCCGACGTTGGGCAGGGTGGCCAGCCCCAGCATTTT. Protein: CASSPDVGQGGQPQHF.